These 22 T cell receptor beta chains were sequenced from one sample in a study of CD8 T cells in ankylosing spondylitis. TCRdb re-derived calls from the 5' RACE reads in MiXCR, one entry per CDR3 protein. The data show 800,000 to 900,000 distinct CDR3 sequences, approximately 10% seen once. Study results and limitations: It appeared that ankylosing spondylitis blood was characterized by a TCR beta motif of several highly homologous variants.

Which antigens these TCRs recognize remains unknown. Sequenced sample: blood, either unsorted or a sorted T cell fraction (not recorded which). The receptors were sampled from a male donor with ankylosing spondylitis.

The chain joins TRBV18 to TRBJ2-7; TRBD1 aligns across 9 bases. This CDR3 region has 15 residues. J lost 3 bases, V lost 3 bases, and 6 bases had no gene match. The germline V gene encodes CDR1 KGHSH and CDR2 LQKENI. The CDR3 bases are TGTGCCAGCTCACCGTCCGGACAGGGGTTCTACGAGCAGTACTTC. It yields the protein CASSPSGQGFYEQYF. Full variable domain (missing parts from reference TRBV18 and TRBJ2-7): NAGVMQNPRHLVRRRGQEARLRCSPMKGHSHVYWYRQLPEEGLKFMVYLQKENIIDESGMPKERFSAEFPKEGPSILRIQQVVRGDSAAYFCASSPSGQGFYEQYFGPGTRLTVT.

The CDR3 here is CASSQQTAPSTDTQYF. In DNA, the CDR3 is TGTGCCAGCAGCCAACAGACAGCACCTAGCACAGATACGCAGTATTTT. V and J are TRBV4-2 and TRBJ2-3; D possibly corresponds to TRBD1 (5 bases). Germline V gives CDR1 LGHNA, CDR2 YNFKEQ. This CDR3 region has 16 residues. V was trimmed by 2 bases and J by 0 bases, leaving 12 bases between them.

The sample holds a few counts of this clonotype. The chain couples TRBV10-3 to TRBJ2-6; D might be TRBD1 (5 bases). Per germline, CDR1 ENHRY and CDR2 SYGVKD. Trimming stripped 10 bases from V and 4 bases from J, with 11 bases between. This CDR3 has 13 amino acids. CDR3 in DNA: TGTGCCACTCAGGGTTCCGGGGCCAACGTCCTGACTTTC. Translation: CATQGSGANVLTF.

The V and J genes are TRBV20-1 and TRBJ2-5; 7 bases are a match to TRBD1. The germline CDR1 and CDR2 sequences are DFQATT and SNEGSKA (reference sequence). J gave up 5 bases and V 3 bases, and 9 bases lay outside the gene matches. The CDR3 contains 14 residues. CDR3 nucleotide sequence: TGCAGTGCTAGCGAAAAAGGGACAGCGGAGACCCAGTACTTC. The encoded protein is CSASEKGTAETQYF.

The chain couples TRBV29-1 to TRBJ2-5, with TRBD1 matching 7 bases. This CDR3 region has 15 residues. Germline-derived CDR1 and CDR2 are SQVTM and ANQGSEA. Unmatched junction bases numbered 12, after V lost 6 bases and J lost 2 bases. The CDR3: CSVGVGTDEQETQYF. The CDR3 DNA is TGCAGCGTCGGGGTGGGGACAGACGAACAAGAGACCCAGTACTTC.

This clonotype showed up just a few times. The chain combines TRBV27 with TRBJ2-5; 8 nucleotides match TRBD2. Trimming took 8 bases from V and 7 from J; bases not matched to a gene: 9. CDR3 size: 13 residues. CDR1 MNHEY and CDR2 SMNVEV come from the germline V gene (reference sequence). CDR3 in amino acids: CASGLAFGGTQYF. The CDR3 nucleotides are TGTGCCAGCGGACTAGCCTTTGGTGGGACCCAGTACTTC.

The chain uses TRBV6-1 and TRBJ1-1; 7 bases are a match to TRBD1. This CDR3 is 14 amino acids long. Germline trimming cut 6 bases from V and 8 bases from J; bases unmatched to any gene: 12. From germline, CDR1 is MNHNS and CDR2 SASEGT. CDR3 DNA sequence: TGTGCCAGCAGACAGCGACAGGGCTCCCTGGAAGCTTTCTTT. This translates into CASRQRQGSLEAFF.

This clonotype showed up many times. The chain joins TRBV29-1 to TRBJ2-3; 8 nucleotides line up with TRBD1. The CDR3 spans 13 residues. CDR1 and CDR2 from the germline V gene are SQVTM and ANQGSEA. V lost 4 bases, J lost 3 bases, and 3 bases stayed unmatched. CDR3 sequence reads: CSVAGQVTDTQYF. The CDR3 DNA sequence: TGCAGCGTTGCGGGACAGGTAACAGATACGCAGTATTTT.

V and J are TRBV29-1 and TRBJ2-1; 7 nucleotides line up with TRBD1. V trimming: 7 bases; J trimming: 4 bases; junction bases outside the gene matches: 13. Germline CDR1 is SQVTM and CDR2 is ANQGSEA. This CDR3 is 15 amino acids long. CDR3 sequence: CSARYPGQIYNEQFF. CDR3 nucleotides: TGCAGCGCACGCTATCCGGGACAGATTTACAATGAGCAGTTCTTC.

V usage is TRBV28 and J usage is TRBJ1-1; D remains unclear. CDR3 size: 16 residues. Germline values: CDR1 MDHEN, CDR2 SYDVKM. Deletions cut 3 bases from V and 6 bases from J, with 20 bases between. CDR3 nucleotide sequence: TGTGCCAGCAGTTTTGGTTTTCAGGCCCAAACGTCTGAAGCTTTCTTT. Its protein product is CASSFGFQAQTSEAFF.

V and J are TRBV20-1 and TRBJ2-4, with 7 bases that match TRBD1. Per the germline V gene, CDR1 is DFQATT and CDR2 is SNEGSKA (reference sequence). This CDR3 contains 14 residues. V lost 3 bases and J lost 8; bases outside the gene matches: 10. The CDR3 bases are TGCAGTGCTAGGCCGTCAAACAGGGGTCACATTCAGTACTTC. Translation gives CSARPSNRGHIQYF.

This clonotype was picked up a small number of times. The chain recombines TRBV29-1 with TRBJ2-5; TRBD2 matches 12 bases. The CDR3 covers 16 residues. In germline, CDR1 is SQVTM, CDR2 ANQGSEA. J gave up 4 bases and V 2 bases, and 8 bases lay outside the gene matches. Written as DNA, the CDR3 is TGCAGCGTTGAAACCTTGACTAGCGGGAGTCCAGAGACCCAGTACTTC. The encoded protein is CSVETLTSGSPETQYF.

The chain links TRBV18 to TRBJ2-5; 11 positions agree with TRBD2. The CDR3 runs 17 residues. Unmatched junction bases numbered 10, after V lost 2 bases and J lost 5 bases. Germline CDR1 and CDR2: KGHSH and LQKENI. The CDR3 nucleotides are TGTGCCAGCTCACCAGCAACACTAGCGGGGGTGTTGGAGACCCAGTACTTC. Protein sequence: CASSPATLAGVLETQYF.

This rearrangement joins TRBV18 to TRBJ1-2; tentative D call: TRBD1 (6 bases). Germline CDR1 KGHSH, CDR2 LQKENI. The length of the CDR3 is 15 residues. V gave up 2 bases and J gave up 6 bases, with 16 bases separating them. The CDR3: CASSPSPGANDGYTF. The CDR3 bases are TGTGCCAGCTCACCATCACCGGGGGCTAATGATGGCTACACCTTC.

Written as DNA, the CDR3 is TGCGCCAGCAGCCAAGAACCGAACACTGAAGCTTTCTTT. Translation: CASSQEPNTEAFF. The chain has TRBV4-3 and TRBJ1-1, with unresolved D. V was trimmed by 0 bases and J by 1 base, leaving 3 bases between them. CDR3 length: 13 residues. CDR1 is LGHNA, CDR2 YSLEER, per germline.

This clonotype appeared a few times. The chain recombines TRBV7-9 with TRBJ2-3, with D maybe TRBD1 (6 bases). This CDR3 spans 15 amino acids. Germline V gives CDR1 SEHNR, CDR2 FQNEAQ (reference sequence). Trimming stripped 3 bases from V and 3 bases from J, with 13 bases between. Here the CDR3 DNA reads TGTGCCAGCAGCTTGGACAGACCCGTAACAGATACGCAGTATTTT. Translation: CASSLDRPVTDTQYF.

In this sample, this clonotype turned up a few times. The chain is built from TRBV6-1 and TRBJ1-5, with D perhaps TRBD1 (5 bases). CDR3 length equals 13 residues. The V end was cut by 6 bases, the J end by 9 bases, with 15 bases between. Germline-derived CDR1 and CDR2 are MNHNS and SASEGT. The CDR3 loop reads CASRWGRGGPQHF. The CDR3 DNA sequence: TGTGCCAGCAGATGGGGTAGGGGAGGGCCCCAGCATTTT.

This clonotype was seen at least ten times. The chain employs TRBV5-1 and TRBJ2-7; TRBD2 matches at 8 bases. This CDR3 is 14 amino acids long. Per the germline V gene, CDR1 is SGHRS and CDR2 is YFSETQ. Trimming took 4 bases from V and 2 from J; bases not matched to a gene: 5. CDR3 nucleotides: TGCGCCAGCAGCCTACCGACTAGCGCCTACGAGCAGTACTTC. Its protein is CASSLPTSAYEQYF.

Concerning this clonotype: A much larger clone differs from this one at a single base, so this may be a read error. V gene TRBV29-1 combines with J gene TRBJ2-1; D is unclear. There are 14 residues in the CDR3. Germline values: CDR1 SQVTM, CDR2 ANQGSEA. V was clipped by 3 bases and J by 2 bases, with 11 bases between them. In DNA, the CDR3 is TGCAGCGTTGAGTGGGCCCCGACCTACAATGAGCAGTTCTTC. The encoded protein is CSVEWAPTYNEQFF.

This clonotype was found a few times. The V gene is TRBV27, the J gene TRBJ1-1; no clear D gene. The CDR3 covers 15 residues. V was clipped by 3 bases and J by 1 base, with 12 bases between them. Germline-derived CDR1 and CDR2 are MNHEY and SMNVEV (reference sequence). The CDR3, as DNA: TGTGCCAGCAGTTTCCAGTCGACGGGGAACACTGAAGCTTTCTTT. It codes for CASSFQSTGNTEAFF.

This clonotype has only a few counts. V and J are TRBV7-2 and TRBJ2-3; perhaps TRBD2 as D (5 bases). V gave up 5 bases and J gave up 5 bases, with 11 bases separating them. The germline gives CDR1 SGHTA, CDR2 FQGNSA. This CDR3 has 13 amino acids. The CDR3 here is CASSPYRGDTQYF. CDR3 sequence (DNA): TGTGCCAGCAGCCCGTACCGGGGAGATACGCAGTATTTT.

The DNA for the CDR3 is TGTGCCAGCAGGATCGACAGGCCCTTCTCACCCCTCCACTTT. Translation gives CASRIDRPFSPLHF. V usage is TRBV6-1 and J usage is TRBJ1-6, with D possibly being TRBD1 (6 bases). Germline values: CDR1 MNHNS, CDR2 SASEGT. The CDR3 is 14 residues long. Between the trimmed V and J ends, which lost 6 bases and 10 bases, there was a span of 16 bases.